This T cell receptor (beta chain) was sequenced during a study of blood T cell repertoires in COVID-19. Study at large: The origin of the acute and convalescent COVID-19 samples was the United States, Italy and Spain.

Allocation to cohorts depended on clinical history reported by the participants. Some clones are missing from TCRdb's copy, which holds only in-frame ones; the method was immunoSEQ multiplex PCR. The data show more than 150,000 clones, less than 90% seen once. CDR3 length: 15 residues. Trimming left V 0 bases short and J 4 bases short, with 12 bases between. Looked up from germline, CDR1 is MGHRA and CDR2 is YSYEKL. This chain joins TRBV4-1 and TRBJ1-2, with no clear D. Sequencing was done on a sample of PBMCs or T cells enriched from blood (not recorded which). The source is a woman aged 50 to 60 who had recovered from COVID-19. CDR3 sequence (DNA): TGCGCCAGCAGCCAAGAACCCTCTGCGGGCTATGGCTACACCTTC. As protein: CASSQEPSAGYGYTF.